This TCR beta chain was recovered during a study of blood T cell repertoires in COVID-19. Looking at the study overall: Samples representing acute and convalescent COVID-19 were sourced from the United States, Italy and Spain. PBMCs, B-cell-depleted T cells, or T cells provided the cDNA or gDNA that made up the material.

V dropped 3 bases and J dropped 0 bases, with 7 bases sitting between them. Germline V CDR1 and CDR2: LGHDT, YNNKEL (reference sequence). CDR3 size: 14 residues. Comment on this clone: This sample includes further DNA sequences coding for the same CDR3.

Sequencing used immunoSEQ multiplex PCR; TCRdb keeps in-frame clones, though not all of them. The table has 130,000 to 150,000 clones, 80% to 90% seen once. Followed longitudinally, the Seattle patients had been enrolled during active infection. This chain links TRBV3-1 (or the pseudogene TRBV3-2) with TRBJ2-3, with a weak D call TRBD1 (6 bases). This clonotype originated in a man aged 18 to 29 with COVID-19, enrolled during active disease. Sequenced material: peripheral blood. CDR3 nucleotides: TGTGCCAGCAGCCAGGGGACAAGCACAGATACGCAGTATTTT. It specifies CASSQGTSTDTQYF.